This entry describes one T cell receptor beta chain. The sample comes from a study of blood T cell repertoires in COVID-19. Assay: immunoSEQ multiplex PCR; the TCRdb copy retains only in-frame clones and omits some. The sample yields under 250,000 clones, 82% seen once. The sample taken for sequencing was PBMCs or T cells enriched from blood (not recorded which). The sequence came from an older woman who had recovered from COVID-19.

The CDR3 is CASSLGRAAQPQHF. CDR3 DNA sequence: TGTGCCAGCAGCTTGGGCAGGGCGGCCCAGCCCCAGCATTTT. The V and J genes are TRBV5-5 and TRBJ1-5; a weak D match, TRBD1 (5 bases). Germline CDR1 SGHKS, CDR2 YYEKEE (reference sequence). V was cut by 0 bases and J by 7 bases, with 11 bases left in between. This CDR3 contains 14 residues.